The 29 T cell receptor beta chains listed next were all sequenced from one sample in a study of T-cell reconstitution after alpha-beta-depleted transplantation in children. TCRbeta library construction was performed incorporating unique molecular identifiers. Each CDR3 protein gets one entry after TCRdb re-called the PCR reads with MiXCR. The profile shows tens of thousands of distinct CDR3 sequences, roughly 5% of them singletons. Sequenced material: PBMCs, mostly from graft donor cells, taken 60 days after TCRalphabeta/CD19-depleted stem cell transplant. Receptors originate from a female patient aged 2-9 years who had a stem cell transplant for aplastic anemia, so the T cells may come from the graft donor.

This clonotype has just one count. The genes are TRBV9 and TRBJ2-7; 10 positions match TRBD2. The CDR3 has 21 amino acids. Germline values: CDR1 SGDLS, CDR2 YYNGEE. V lost 4 bases to trimming and J lost 0 bases; unmatched junction nucleotides: 22. CDR3 bases: TGTGCCAGCAGCCCTGTATATGAGGGTCCAGCGGGAGGGCCCCTCTCCTACGAGCAGTACTTC. Translation gives CASSPVYEGPAGGPLSYEQYF.

This clonotype was recorded many times. The CDR3 reads CASSVQGVAKNIQYF. CDR3 DNA sequence: TGTGCCAGCAGCGTACAGGGCGTAGCCAAAAACATTCAGTACTTC. The chain is built from TRBV7-9 and TRBJ2-4, with a weak D call TRBD1 (6 bases). CDR3 length: 15 amino acids. Germline assignment: CDR1 SEHNR and CDR2 FQNEAQ (reference sequence). V dropped 5 bases and J dropped 0 bases, with 11 bases sitting between them.

This clonotype was seen a few times. The chain carries TRBV5-1 and TRBJ1-2, with TRBD1 identical over 7 bases. After removal of 0 bases from V and 6 bases from J, the junction contained 14 bases not matched to a gene. There are 17 residues in the CDR3. CDR1 is SGHRS and CDR2 is YFSETQ in the germline V gene. The CDR3 here is CASSLEVRGSLHHGYTF. The CDR3 DNA reads as TGCGCCAGCAGCTTGGAGGTCAGGGGGTCCCTTCACCATGGCTACACCTTC.

This clonotype occurred many times. The rearrangement uses TRBV9 and TRBJ2-2, with TRBD1 matching 7 bases. The CDR3 runs 16 residues. In germline, CDR1 is SGDLS, CDR2 YYNGEE. J lost 4 bases, V lost 0 bases, and 6 bases had no gene match. CDR3 in amino acids: CASSVDRGRGTGELFF. CDR3 nucleotides: TGTGCCAGCAGCGTAGACAGGGGCCGGGGCACCGGGGAGCTGTTTTTT.

Only a few counts were recorded for this clonotype. This sequence joins TRBV5-1 and TRBJ1-3, with D possibly being TRBD1 (5 bases). The V end was cut by 0 bases, the J end by 6 bases, with 13 bases between. Per the germline V gene, CDR1 is SGHRS and CDR2 is YFSETQ. The CDR3 has 15 residues. DNA for the CDR3: TGCGCCAGCAGCTTGGCGGCAGGGAGTTCAAACACCATATATTTT. Protein: CASSLAAGSSNTIYF.

The rearrangement joins TRBV20-1 to TRBJ2-4; 7 bases agree with TRBD1. The length of the CDR3 is 16 residues. Germline V gene sequence: CDR1 DFQATT, CDR2 SNEGSKA (reference sequence). With V trimmed by 0 bases and J by 1 base, 6 bases remained unmatched. The CDR3 DNA follows: TGCAGTGCTAGAGATTTCCAGGGGGTGGCCAAAAACATTCAGTACTTC. Amino acids: CSARDFQGVAKNIQYF.

In this sample, this clonotype turned up many times. The V and J genes are TRBV10-3 and TRBJ2-5; 9 bases are shared with TRBD1. The V and J ends lost 5 bases and 4 bases, in that order; junction bases with no gene match: 8. Germline V gene data show CDR1 as ENHRY and CDR2 as SYGVKD. The CDR3 length is 15 residues. As DNA, the CDR3 is TGTGCCATCAGTCAACCGGGACAGGGTACAGAGACCCAGTACTTC. This sequence encodes CAISQPGQGTETQYF.

This clonotype was counted at least ten times. The rearrangement links TRBV5-1 to TRBJ2-1; D assignment may be TRBD1 or TRBD2 (5 bases each). Germline V CDR1 and CDR2: SGHRS, YFSETQ. V was trimmed by 1 base and J by 8 bases, leaving 13 bases between them. The CDR3 consists of 14 residues. For the CDR3, the DNA is TGCGCCAGCAGCTTGCGAGTTGGGGGAGATGAGCAGTTCTTC. Its protein is CASSLRVGGDEQFF.

This clonotype has a count of ten or more. This rearrangement joins TRBV7-7 to TRBJ2-2, with TRBD2 matching 8 bases. The trim removed 5 bases at V and 0 bases at J, leaving 5 bases unmatched. The CDR3 extends over 16 amino acids. Germline CDR1 is SSHAT and CDR2 is FNYEAQ (reference sequence). As DNA, the CDR3 is TGTGCCAGCAGCCCGATACTAGCGGCGAACACCGGGGAGCTGTTTTTT. Its protein is CASSPILAANTGELFF.

This clonotype was recorded at least ten times. The rearrangement joins TRBV5-1 to TRBJ2-3, with D perhaps matching TRBD1 (7 bases). The CDR3 runs 13 residues. Germline assignment: CDR1 SGHRS and CDR2 YFSETQ. The V end was cut by 7 bases, the J end by 4 bases, with 13 bases between. This CDR3 is CASAEGASDTQYF. The CDR3 bases are TGCGCCAGCGCGGAGGGGGCGTCAGATACGCAGTATTTT. The full variable domain, rest sourced from reference TRBV5-1 and TRBJ2-3, is KAGVTQTPRYLIKTRGQQVTLSCSPISGHRSVSWYQQTPGQGLQFLFEYFSETQRNKGNFPGRFSGRQFSNSRSEMNVSTLELGDSALYLCASAEGASDTQYFGPGTRLTVL.

This clonotype came up many times. This chain connects TRBV10-2 to TRBJ2-4; the D gene is possibly TRBD1 (7 bases). This CDR3 comprises 13 residues. Trimming pared 9 bases from V and 6 bases from J, leaving 15 bases between. The germline V gene encodes CDR1 WSHSY and CDR2 SAAADI. CDR3 protein: CASEEGARNIQYF. The CDR3 coding sequence is TGCGCCAGTGAGGAGGGGGCGCGAAACATTCAGTACTTC.

This sequence joins TRBV2 and TRBJ2-1; TRBD1 matches at 9 bases. Losses at the gene ends were 4 bases for V and 9 bases for J; bases not matched to a gene: 7. CDR1 is SNHLY, CDR2 FYNNEI, per germline. The CDR3 runs to 14 residues. CDR3 amino acids: CASSGPDRGGEQFF. The CDR3 coding sequence is TGTGCCAGCAGTGGACCGGACAGGGGTGGTGAGCAGTTCTTC.

This clonotype was counted only a few times. V is TRBV7-8 and J is TRBJ2-1; D might be TRBD1 (5 bases). Per the germline V gene, CDR1 is SGHVS and CDR2 is FQNEAQ. The CDR3 has 14 residues. The V end lost 3 bases, the J end lost 5 bases, and 11 bases lay between the germline ends. The CDR3 DNA reads as TGTGCCAGCAGCTTGTGGCAGGGCAACAATGAGCAGTTCTTC. Its protein product is CASSLWQGNNEQFF. The complete variable domain, with remaining parts taken from reference TRBV7-8 and TRBJ2-1, reads GAGVSQSPRYKVAKRGQDVALRCDPISGHVSLFWYQQALGQGPEFLTYFQNEAQLDKSGLPSDRFFAERPEGSVSTLKIQRTQQEDSAVYLCASSLWQGNNEQFFGPGTRLTVL.

This clonotype was observed many times. The J gene is TRBJ2-5, the V gene TRBV20-1; possibly TRBD2 for D (6 bases). The CDR3 runs to 14 residues. V lost 2 bases and J 5 bases, leaving 15 bases between the germline ends. Per germline, CDR1 DFQATT and CDR2 SNEGSKA (reference sequence). DNA of the CDR3: TGCAGTGCTAGAATCGCGGGGATTAGGGAGACCCAGTACTTC. Protein product: CSARIAGIRETQYF.

This clonotype was detected ten times or more. The genes are TRBV7-6 and TRBJ2-5; TRBD1 matches at 7 bases. The CDR3 loop spans 14 amino acids. In germline, CDR1 is SGHVS, CDR2 FNYEAQ. The J segment lost 5 bases and the V segment lost 1 base, leaving 4 bases of the junction unmatched. Here the CDR3 reads CASSLERGRETQYF. CDR3 coding DNA: TGTGCCAGCAGCTTAGAGAGGGGGCGGGAGACCCAGTACTTC. The full variable domain, completed using reference TRBV7-6 and TRBJ2-5, is GAGVSQSPRYKVTKRGQDVALRCDPISGHVSLYWYRQALGQGPEFLTYFNYEAQQDKSGLPNDRFSAERPEGSISTLTIQRTEQRDSAMYRCASSLERGRETQYFGPGTRLLVL.

This clonotype was seen ten or more times. This chain uses TRBV28 with TRBJ2-7; tentative D call: TRBD2 (5 bases). The CDR3 runs 15 residues. Germline values: CDR1 MDHEN, CDR2 SYDVKM. The germline V and J ends were trimmed by 1 base and 3 bases, with 13 bases remaining between them. The CDR3 coding sequence is TGTGCCAGCAGTTTATACGGGAACCGGGTCTACGAGCAGTACTTC. This codes for CASSLYGNRVYEQYF.

This clonotype was seen a few times. The CDR3 region has the DNA TGTGCCAGCAGCTTAGAGCGGGGGAACAATGAGCAGTTCTTC. The encoded protein is CASSLERGNNEQFF. J is TRBJ2-1 and V is TRBV11-3; 7 bases match TRBD2. Unmatched junction bases numbered 1, after V lost 0 bases and J lost 5 bases. CDR1 is SGHNT, CDR2 YENEEA, per germline. The CDR3 runs to 14 residues.

In this sample, this clonotype turned up many times. The V call is TRBV19, the J call TRBJ1-1; no clear D gene. This CDR3 region has 15 residues. Germline values: CDR1 LNHDA, CDR2 SQIVND (reference sequence). V lost 4 bases and J lost 4, with 16 bases in between. In DNA, the CDR3 is TGTGCCAGTAGTACGATTACTGAGGCTGGCACTGAAGCTTTCTTT. This encodes CASSTITEAGTEAFF.

This clonotype was seen repeatedly, ten times or more. The CDR3 region is CASSETGNIQYF. Written as DNA, the CDR3 is TGTGCCAGCAGCGAGACAGGAAACATTCAGTACTTC. V usage is TRBV12-3 or TRBV12-4 and J usage is TRBJ2-4; maybe TRBD1 (6 bases). The CDR3 contains 12 residues. Trimming pared 6 bases from V and 6 bases from J, leaving 9 bases between.

This clonotype was detected ten times or more. This chain connects TRBV7-3 to TRBJ2-1; D possibly matches TRBD1 or TRBD2 (6 bases each). The CDR3 contains 16 residues. V was trimmed by 0 bases and J by 7 bases, leaving 16 bases between them. Germline lookup yields CDR1 SGHTA and CDR2 FQGTGA. CDR3 sequence (DNA): TGTGCCAGCAGCTTAACAAGGGGGGAGCCTAGGAATGAGCAGTTCTTC. Residues: CASSLTRGEPRNEQFF.

This clonotype was seen many times. The chain carries TRBV5-1 and TRBJ2-1, with 10 bases that match TRBD2. Germline lookup yields CDR1 SGHRS and CDR2 YFSETQ. V dropped 3 bases and J dropped 6; count of bases not matched to a gene: 9. The CDR3 spans 16 residues. CDR3 sequence: CASSSQAGGVVNEQFF. The CDR3 bases are TGCGCCAGCAGCTCCCAAGCGGGAGGGGTTGTCAATGAGCAGTTCTTC.

This clonotype was seen at least ten times. The chain links TRBV4-2 to TRBJ2-3; weak D call: TRBD2 (6 bases). CDR1 is LGHNA and CDR2 is YNFKEQ in the germline V gene. The CDR3 is 16 residues long. Between the trimmed V and J ends, which lost 1 base and 0 bases, there was a span of 11 bases. The CDR3 DNA reads TGTGCCAGCAGCCAAGGGGGGAGCGGGAGCACAGATACGCAGTATTTT. Protein: CASSQGGSGSTDTQYF.

This clonotype came up a few times. The rearrangement uses TRBV7-3 and TRBJ2-3; D gene uncertain. The CDR3 length is 12 residues. Trimming left V 5 bases short and J 6 bases short, with 9 bases between. CDR1 is SGHTA, CDR2 FQGTGA, per germline. CDR3 sequence (DNA): TGTGCCAGCAGCCCTCCCTCGGATACGCAGTATTTT. Protein sequence: CASSPPSDTQYF.

There are a few counts of this clonotype. V gene TRBV12-3 or TRBV12-4 combines with J gene TRBJ2-7; TRBD1 is a possible D gene (6 bases). Trimming cost V 0 bases and J 4 bases, with 16 bases left between them. The CDR3 loop spans 16 amino acids. CDR3 DNA sequence: TGTGCCAGCAGTTTAGCGGGGGCAGGGCGGTTGTACGAGCAGTACTTC. Protein: CASSLAGAGRLYEQYF.

The rearrangement uses TRBV11-2 and TRBJ2-1; a weak D match, TRBD1 (5 bases). The CDR3 runs to 16 residues. Germline CDR1 reads SGHAT; CDR2 reads FQNNGV. The V end was cut by 7 bases, the J end by 0 bases, with 16 bases between. CDR3 protein: CASKEWGRGSYNEQFF. For the CDR3, the DNA is TGTGCCAGCAAAGAGTGGGGCCGTGGCTCCTACAATGAGCAGTTCTTC. Full variable domain (outside the CDR3, taken from reference TRBV11-2 and TRBJ2-1): EAGVAQSPRYKIIEKRQSVAFWCNPISGHATLYWYQQILGQGPKLLIQFQNNGVVDDSQLPKDRFSAERLKGVDSTLKIQPAKLEDSAVYLCASKEWGRGSYNEQFFGPGTRLTVL.

The chain recombines TRBV20-1 with TRBJ1-4; D call uncertain. Germline loops: CDR1 DFQATT, CDR2 SNEGSKA (reference sequence). CDR3 length: 15 amino acids. Trimming shortened V by 4 bases and J by 0 bases, and 12 bases separated the two germline ends. CDR3 loop: CSATDGPATNEKLFF. The CDR3 coding sequence is TGCAGTGCTACCGACGGGCCCGCAACTAATGAAAAACTGTTTTTT.

At least ten counts were recorded for this clonotype. The chain recombines TRBV7-9 with TRBJ2-5, with unresolved D. Trimming cost V 5 bases and J 1 base, with 14 bases left between them. CDR1 is SEHNR, CDR2 FQNEAQ, per germline (reference sequence). The CDR3 length is 15 residues. The CDR3 protein is CASSPTARFQETQYF. DNA of the CDR3: TGTGCCAGCAGCCCGACCGCCAGGTTCCAAGAGACCCAGTACTTC.

This clonotype was picked up many times. The CDR3 coding sequence is TGCAGTGCTCTTTGGAAGACCAAGCACGAGCAGTACTTC. Translated: CSALWKTKHEQYF. The rearrangement links TRBV20-1 to TRBJ2-7; D unclear. Germline V gene sequence: CDR1 DFQATT, CDR2 SNEGSKA (reference sequence). The V and J ends lost 5 bases and 5 bases respectively, with 16 bases between them. The CDR3 totals 13 residues.

A few counts support this clonotype. This rearrangement joins TRBV6-4 to TRBJ2-1, with TRBD2 matching over 12 bases. CDR1 MRHNA and CDR2 SNTAGT come from the germline V gene. This CDR3 has 14 amino acids. The trim removed 2 bases at V and 7 bases at J, leaving 0 bases unmatched. The CDR3, as DNA: TGTGCCAGCAGTGACCTAGCGGGGGGGAATGAGCAGTTCTTC. Amino acids: CASSDLAGGNEQFF.